This T cell receptor beta chain was profiled in a study of cytomegalovirus exposure and HLA in healthy donors. Study in general: One earlier analysis, a look at about 179 million T cells, found fewer than 140 million unique TCR beta sequences. General study results and limits: Over 150 TCR beta chains were listed as cytomegalovirus-associated. Prediction of most subjects' HLA-A and HLA-B alleles by TCR beta sequences was reportedly accurate.

Primers included in the PCR were 60 Vbeta and 13 Jbeta primers. The authors' processing: A later analysis tallied 75 million to 80 million unique TCR beta chains, approximately 10 million of them shared. The protocol was immunoSEQ multiplex PCR, while the TCRdb copy is restricted to in-frame clones and leaves out a portion. Clone size and V and J calls were adopted from that table, with D and trimming inferred from the DNA. Of more than 110,000 clones listed, roughly three quarters are singletons. This CDR3 spans 15 amino acids. Looked up from germline, CDR1 is ENHRY and CDR2 is SYGVKD. Trimming removed 0 bases at V and 7 bases at J, with 15 bases between. Concerning this clone itself: Its antigen remains unidentified.

The chain employs TRBV10-3 and TRBJ1-1, with D unresolved. The sequenced sample consisted of PBMCs. The receptor was isolated from a female donor in good health and CMV-seronegative. The CDR3 region has the DNA TGTGCCATCAGTGAGTCGGGCAGGAGGGTTGGTGAAGCTTTCTTT. This encodes CAISESGRRVGEAFF.